The sequence of this TCR beta chain was determined in a study of blood T cell repertoires in COVID-19. The overall study: COVID-19 samples, acute and convalescent, were from the United States, Italy and Spain. T cells, B-cell-depleted T cells, or PBMCs supplied cDNA or gDNA.

Original analysis: Reference gene primer amplification gave nucleated cell count estimates. Profiling relied on immunoSEQ multiplex PCR, and the TCRdb table lists in-frame clones only, not all of them. That table is the source of V, J and clone size, and D and trimming were worked out from the DNA. The table lists 70,000 to 100,000 clones, around four fifths of them singletons, with 12% in the top ten. CDR3 size: 15 residues. V shed 6 bases, J shed 2 bases, and the junction held 5 bases outside the gene matches. Germline CDR1 LNHDA, CDR2 SQIVND (reference sequence). The gene calls are TRBV19 and TRBJ2-7, with TRBD1 identical over 12 bases. The TCR was taken from a human donor in a cohort sampled during active COVID-19. Sequenced: peripheral blood. The CDR3 DNA reads TGTGCCAGTAGCCTGGGACAGGGGGCCACCTACGAGCAGTACTTC. Translating gives CASSLGQGATYEQYF.